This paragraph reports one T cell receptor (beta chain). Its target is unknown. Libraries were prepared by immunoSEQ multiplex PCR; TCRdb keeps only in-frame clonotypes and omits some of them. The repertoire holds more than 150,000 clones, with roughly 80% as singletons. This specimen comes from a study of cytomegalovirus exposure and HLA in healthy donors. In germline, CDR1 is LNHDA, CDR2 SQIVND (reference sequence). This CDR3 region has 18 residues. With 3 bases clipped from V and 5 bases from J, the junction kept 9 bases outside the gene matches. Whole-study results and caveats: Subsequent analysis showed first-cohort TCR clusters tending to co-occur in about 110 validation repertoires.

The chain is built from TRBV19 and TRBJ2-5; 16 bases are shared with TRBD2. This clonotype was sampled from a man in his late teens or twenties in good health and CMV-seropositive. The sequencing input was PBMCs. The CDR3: CASSIPGLAGGHQETQYF. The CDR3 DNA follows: TGTGCCAGTAGTATTCCGGGACTAGCGGGAGGGCATCAGGAGACCCAGTACTTC. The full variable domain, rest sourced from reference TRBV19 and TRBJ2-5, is DGGITQSPKYLFRKEGQNVTLSCEQNLNHDAMYWYRQDPGQGLRLIYYSQIVNDFQKGDIAEGYSVSREKKESFPLTVTSAQKNPTAFYLCASSIPGLAGGHQETQYFGPGTRLLVL.